A single sample is the source of the 17 T cell receptor beta chains below, sequenced in a study of post-analysis software for immune sequencing data. Study results and caveats: Relative to controls, patients had five TRBV segments at higher frequency, with TRBV5-6, TRBV5-1 and TRBV20-1 among these.

TCR beta libraries were prepared from cDNA with unique molecular identifiers. From the PCR reads, TCRdb called clonotypes with MiXCR, one entry per CDR3 protein. Of roughly 400,000 distinct CDR3 sequences listed, approximately 39% were seen once; the top ten hold about 8%. No antigen is known for these receptors. Sequencing used blood. The source of these receptors is a girl aged 2 to 10 with multiple sclerosis.

This clonotype was observed a handful of times. The chain carries TRBV28 and TRBJ2-5; no firm D call. The V gene's germline CDR1 is MDHEN and CDR2 SYDVKM. This CDR3 is 13 amino acids long. Trimming took 4 bases from V and 0 from J, leaving 6 bases between them. The CDR3 is CASSSPHQETQYF. DNA of the CDR3: TGTGCCAGCAGTTCCCCCCACCAAGAGACCCAGTACTTC.

The chain links TRBV5-1 to TRBJ2-1; perhaps D is TRBD1 or TRBD2 (6 bases each). V gave up 4 bases and J gave up 10 bases, with 18 bases separating them. The CDR3 consists of 14 residues. The V gene's germline CDR1 is SGHRS and CDR2 YFSETQ. The CDR3 DNA reads TGCGCCAGCAGCCCGGTGGGGGGCCTTACGGAGCAGTTCTTC. This translates into CASSPVGGLTEQFF.

There are a few counts of this clonotype. V usage is TRBV7-8 and J usage is TRBJ2-3; D might be TRBD2 (6 bases). Germline lookup yields CDR1 SGHVS and CDR2 FQNEAQ. The CDR3 covers 14 residues. The germline V and J ends were trimmed by 5 bases and 1 base, with 10 bases remaining between them. Written as DNA, the CDR3 is TGTGCCAGCAGCATGGTAGCGGGCACAGATACGCAGTATTTT. Translation: CASSMVAGTDTQYF.

The genes are TRBV12-3 or TRBV12-4 and TRBJ2-3; 12 bases fit TRBD2. V lost 5 bases to trimming and J lost 6 bases; unmatched junction nucleotides: 6. The CDR3 is made up of 15 amino acids. The CDR3 loop is CASSAPGTSGDTQYF. The CDR3 nucleotides read TGTGCCAGCAGTGCCCCCGGGACTAGCGGGGATACGCAGTATTTT.

This clonotype was counted a few times. V is TRBV20-1 and J is TRBJ2-1; 8 bases match TRBD2. V was pared by 2 bases and J by 0 bases, with 9 bases of the junction left unmatched. The length of the CDR3 is 17 residues. Germline CDR1 and CDR2: DFQATT and SNEGSKA (reference sequence). CDR3 sequence reads: CSARTSGIFFSYNEQFF. The CDR3 DNA reads as TGCAGTGCTAGAACTAGCGGCATTTTCTTCTCCTACAATGAGCAGTTCTTC.

This chain joins TRBV6-2 or TRBV6-3 and TRBJ2-5, with D tentatively TRBD2 (5 bases). The DNA end favors TRBJ2-7, so the J call may be wrong. This CDR3 is 15 amino acids long. Germline V gene data show CDR1 as MNHEY and CDR2 as SVGEGT. CDR3 bases: TGTGCCAGCAGTCCTTCTTTGGGGAGCCCCTACGAGCAGTACTTC. Residues: CASSPSLGSPYEQYF.

This clonotype was counted a few times. V is TRBV20-1 and J is TRBJ2-3; 7 bases line up with TRBD2. Germline loops: CDR1 DFQATT, CDR2 SNEGSKA (reference sequence). The junction had 10 bases not matched to a gene; V was cut back by 4 bases and J by 0 bases. The CDR3 contains 16 residues. Written as DNA, the CDR3 is TGCAGTGCTACAAGCGGAGGGACTATAAGCACAGATACGCAGTATTTT. Its translation: CSATSGGTISTDTQYF.

This chain uses TRBV5-1 with TRBJ2-1; 10 nucleotides match TRBD2. The CDR3 runs to 18 residues. V dropped 0 bases and J dropped 8; count of bases not matched to a gene: 14. Germline V lookup: CDR1 SGHRS, CDR2 YFSETQ. The CDR3 reads CASSLVPSGSDLGDEQFF. The CDR3 coding sequence is TGCGCCAGCAGCTTGGTGCCTAGCGGGAGTGACTTGGGGGATGAGCAGTTCTTC.

The chain uses TRBV18 and TRBJ1-1, with D uncertain. Trimming left V 6 bases short and J 7 bases short, with 12 bases between. Germline-derived CDR1 and CDR2 are KGHSH and LQKENI. The CDR3 totals 12 residues. Written as DNA, the CDR3 is TGTGCCAGCTCCCTTCACTGGAGTGAAGCTTTCTTT. As protein: CASSLHWSEAFF.

This clonotype was detected a few times. The J gene is TRBJ2-7, the V gene TRBV12-3 or TRBV12-4; TRBD1 might be the D (5 bases). The V and J ends lost 3 bases and 3 bases respectively, with 12 bases between them. This CDR3 region has 14 residues. The CDR3 DNA follows: TGTGCCAGCAGTTTTAGAAGCAGGGTCTACGAGCAGTACTTC. This codes for CASSFRSRVYEQYF.

The rearrangement uses TRBV15 and TRBJ1-6; the match to TRBD1 covers 10 bases. Trimming took 4 bases from V and 14 from J; bases not matched to a gene: 11. Germline lookup yields CDR1 LNHNV and CDR2 YYDKDF (reference sequence). The CDR3 has 15 amino acids. CDR3 sequence reads: CATSKLKGTGDSLHF. CDR3 nucleotide sequence: TGTGCCACCAGCAAGCTAAAGGGGACAGGGGATTCCCTCCACTTT. Variable domain in full (rest from reference TRBV15 and TRBJ1-6): DAMVIQNPRYQVTQFGKPVTLSCSQTLNHNVMYWYQQKSSQAPKLLFHYYDKDFNNEADTPDNFQSRRPNTSFCFLDIRSPGLGDTAMYLCATSKLKGTGDSLHFGNGTRLTVT.

The gene calls are TRBV6-6 and TRBJ1-5, with D maybe TRBD1 (6 bases). Germline assignment: CDR1 MNHNY and CDR2 SVGAGI (reference sequence). This CDR3 has 16 amino acids. V was clipped by 2 bases and J by 0 bases, with 11 bases between them. CDR3 in amino acids: CASSYRTRGSNQPQHF. The CDR3 DNA follows: TGTGCCAGCAGTTACCGGACCAGGGGTAGCAATCAGCCCCAGCATTTT.

This clonotype has just a few counts. The gene calls are TRBV9 and TRBJ2-3; 7 bases are shared with TRBD1. V shed 2 bases and J 3 bases; nucleotides not matched to a gene: 6. From germline, CDR1 is SGDLS and CDR2 YYNGEE. This CDR3 has 15 amino acids. CDR3 region: CASSVVPGQTDTQYF. The CDR3 region has the DNA TGTGCCAGCAGCGTCGTCCCGGGACAGACAGATACGCAGTATTTT.

Worth noting for this clonotype: Since a much larger clone is just one base distant, this may be a read error. The V and J genes are TRBV2 and TRBJ2-3, with D perhaps being TRBD1 or TRBD2 (5 bases each). Per the germline V gene, CDR1 is SNHLY and CDR2 is FYNNEI. The CDR3 runs to 15 residues. The CDR3, as DNA: TGTGCCGGCAGAGGGGAAACGGGAATTACGGATACGCAGTATTTT. Translating gives CAGRGETGITDTQYF. Full variable domain (rest looked up from reference TRBV2 and TRBJ2-3): EPEVTQTPSHQVTQMGQEVILRCVPISNHLYFYWYRQILGQKVEFLVSFYNNEISEKSEIFDDQFSVERPDGSNFTLKIRSTKLEDSAMYFCAGRGETGITDTQYFGPGTRLTVL.

This clonotype was seen more than once but under ten times. The chain joins TRBV10-3 to TRBJ2-2, with a possible D match to TRBD2 (5 bases). Germline loops: CDR1 ENHRY, CDR2 SYGVKD. The CDR3 loop spans 13 amino acids. In DNA, the CDR3 is TGTGCGATCGGGAAGGGTCCCACCGGGGAGCTGTTTTTT. This encodes CAIGKGPTGELFF.

The genes are TRBV27 and TRBJ1-1, with a tentative D call TRBD1 (6 bases). From germline, CDR1 is MNHEY and CDR2 SMNVEV (reference sequence). The CDR3 runs to 14 residues. V was clipped by 1 base and J by 4 bases, with 10 bases between them. The CDR3: CASSLYREGTEAFF. CDR3 bases: TGTGCCAGCAGTTTATACAGGGAAGGCACTGAAGCTTTCTTT.

This rearrangement joins TRBV7-2 to TRBJ2-3; 10 bases line up with TRBD2. CDR3 length: 15 amino acids. Germline V gene data show CDR1 as SGHTA and CDR2 as FQGNSA. V was clipped by 2 bases and J by 6 bases; unmatched bases: 5. The CDR3 sequence is CASSLRLAGGDTQYF. CDR3 DNA sequence: TGTGCCAGCAGCTTAAGACTAGCGGGTGGTGATACGCAGTATTTT.